The 8 T cell receptor beta chains presented below share a single source sample, sequenced in a study of blood T cell repertoires in COVID-19. The table came from immunoSEQ multiplex PCR; TCRdb's copy has only in-frame clones and leaves some out. The sample has tens of thousands of clones, roughly 84% seen once. The sample comprised peripheral blood. Receptors originate from a man aged 45 to 65 with acute or convalescent COVID-19.

The chain recombines TRBV11-2 with TRBJ1-5; 7 bases are a match to TRBD1. The trim removed 6 bases at V and 4 bases at J, leaving 3 bases unmatched. The germline CDR1 and CDR2 sequences are SGHAT and FQNNGV. This CDR3 is built from 13 residues. CDR3 in amino acids: CASSRQGNQPQHF. DNA for the CDR3: TGTGCCAGCAGTCGACAGGGAAATCAGCCCCAGCATTTT.

The chain is built from TRBV7-9 and TRBJ2-5; 7 bases fit TRBD2. This CDR3 spans 15 amino acids. CDR1 is SEHNR, CDR2 FQNEAQ, per germline (reference sequence). The trim removed 5 bases at V and 4 bases at J, leaving 10 bases unmatched. The CDR3 spells CASSQQSGGGETQYF. DNA for the CDR3: TGTGCCAGCAGCCAACAGTCGGGGGGAGGAGAGACCCAGTACTTC.

V and J are TRBV27 and TRBJ1-1; D uncertain. Trimming removed 4 bases at V and 6 bases at J, with 12 bases between. CDR1 and CDR2 (germline): MNHEY, SMNVEV (reference sequence). The CDR3 loop spans 13 amino acids. The CDR3, as DNA: TGTGCCAGCAGTTCCCCAACCGGGTCTGAAGCTTTCTTT. This codes for CASSSPTGSEAFF.

The rearrangement links TRBV9 to TRBJ1-4; D not certain. The ends were cut back, 4 bases at V and 3 bases at J, with 10 bases in the middle. From germline, CDR1 is SGDLS and CDR2 YYNGEE. The CDR3 totals 14 residues. The CDR3 here is CASSPWPANEKLFF. Written as DNA, the CDR3 is TGTGCCAGCAGCCCATGGCCAGCTAATGAAAAACTGTTTTTT.

The chain combines TRBV7-9 with TRBJ1-5, with D perhaps matching TRBD1 (5 bases). The germline V gene encodes CDR1 SEHNR and CDR2 FQNEAQ (reference sequence). The CDR3 totals 15 residues. The V end lost 5 bases, the J end lost 0 bases, and 11 bases lay between the germline ends. CDR3 sequence: CASSAQGHSNQPQHF. The CDR3 nucleotides read TGTGCCAGCAGCGCCCAGGGTCATAGCAATCAGCCCCAGCATTTT.

V and J are TRBV2 and TRBJ1-2, with TRBD1 identical over 8 bases. V shed 7 bases and J 8 bases; nucleotides not matched to a gene: 15. Looked up from germline, CDR1 is SNHLY and CDR2 is FYNNEI. The CDR3 extends over 15 amino acids. CDR3 in amino acids: CASIAVLDRVDGYTF. In DNA, the CDR3 is TGTGCCAGCATAGCGGTCCTGGACAGGGTTGACGGCTACACCTTC.

V usage is TRBV7-9 and J usage is TRBJ2-2; D possibly corresponds to TRBD1 (5 bases). The V gene lost 7 bases and the J gene lost 6 bases, with 21 bases spanning the gap. The germline V gene has CDR1 SEHNR and CDR2 FQNEAQ (reference sequence). The CDR3 extends over 16 amino acids. This CDR3 is CASTPMAGIDAGELFF. In nucleotides, the CDR3 is TGTGCCAGCACCCCGATGGCAGGGATCGACGCCGGGGAGCTGTTTTTT.

V gene TRBV7-8 combines with J gene TRBJ2-3; D is perhaps TRBD1 (6 bases). V dropped 2 bases and J dropped 5 bases, with 20 bases sitting between them. This CDR3 is built from 17 residues. Germline CDR1 reads SGHVS; CDR2 reads FQNEAQ. Here the CDR3 reads CASSLSPGATLGDTQYF. CDR3 nucleotide sequence: TGTGCCAGCAGCTTAAGCCCAGGGGCGACCCTGGGAGATACGCAGTATTTT. The variable domain in full, with the rest retrieved from reference TRBV7-8 and TRBJ2-3, is GAGVSQSPRYKVAKRGQDVALRCDPISGHVSLFWYQQALGQGPEFLTYFQNEAQLDKSGLPSDRFFAERPEGSVSTLKIQRTQQEDSAVYLCASSLSPGATLGDTQYFGPGTRLTVL.